This T cell receptor beta chain was identified in a study of CD8 T cells in Susac syndrome. Sequencing targeted TCR beta in blood CD8+ and CD4+ T cells. Negative isolation yielded CD8+ and CD4+ T cells; FACS enriched TEMRA cells. Reverse transcription of 0.5 to 1 ug RNA was carried out with random hexamers. Amplification of TCR beta CDR3 across 54 Vbeta and 13 Jbeta was performed with immunoSEQ multiplex PCR. TCRdb re-derived calls from the immunoSEQ multiplex PCR reads in MiXCR, one entry per CDR3 protein. The sample includes about 430,000 distinct CDR3 sequences, around 83% of them seen just once. As to this clonotype: The antigen is not known.

The CDR3 runs to 14 residues. Germline CDR1 reads MDHEN; CDR2 reads SYDVKM. Trimming took 4 bases from V and 0 from J, leaving 10 bases between them. Study-level results: That the number of individuals in its TCR sequencing and HLA analysis was relatively small was acknowledged by the study.

The receptor was isolated from a human donor with multiple sclerosis. Sequenced: CD8+ T cells from PBMCs. V usage is TRBV28 and J usage is TRBJ2-7; D may be TRBD1 or TRBD2 (5 bases each). DNA for the CDR3: TGTGCCAGCAGTTGGGACGGAAGCTCCTACGAGCAGTACTTC. As protein: CASSWDGSSYEQYF.